This record concerns one TCR beta chain sequence. Its cognate antigen has yet to be identified. Base qualities are not at hand, and no much larger clone is one base apart. This sample was included in a study of blood T cell repertoires in COVID-19 (TCRdb year 2020). As for the study more broadly: Samples covering the acute and convalescent phases of COVID-19 were provided by collaborators in the United States, Italy and Spain. Nearly every sample came with metadata listing a de-identified subject ID, COVID-19 status, age in years and sex. The dataset comprised deeply sampled blood TCRbeta repertoires from subjects exposed to, actively infected with, or recovered from COVID-19. The repertoires were made available in a free public database intended to serve as a resource for research on the immune response to SARS-CoV-2. Samples were obtained from the ongoing ImmuneRACE study (first 160 participants) and from roughly 1,300 subjects provided by 6 global collaborators. The material from the prospective study consisted of cDNA or gDNA derived from T cells, B-cell-depleted T cells, or PBMCs. Where available, HLA class I and class II types were taken from metadata supplied by the sample provider and were not determined by assay-based typing.

What the work shows at the level of the full study, not this receptor alone: How much clinical and demographic metadata was included differed by source and by participant, and the metadata was provided uncurated.

Samples from volunteer blood donors who had recovered from COVID-19 were contributed by a second Seattle source. Each collaborating institution followed its own protocols to collect whole blood in K2EDTA tubes. For TCRbeta analysis, collaborator samples were shipped as frozen whole blood, as isolated PBMCs, or as DNA extracted from either sample type. The immunoSEQ Assay, a bias-controlled multiplex PCR, was used to amplify TCRbeta CDR3 regions from genomic DNA. Under the source paper's analysis protocol: Nucleated cell counts per sample were estimated from amplification of reference gene primers within the assay. To quantify the absolute abundance of each unique TCRbeta CDR3 rearrangement, sequence reads were collapsed and filtered. Productive Simpson clonality was computed per sample as the square root of Simpson's diversity index over productive rearrangements. Held by TCRdb, this immuneACCESS table contains in-frame sequences only and omits some clones. Under half of the omission traces to an unresolved V gene where checked; the cause of the rest is unknown. V, J and clone size reflect that table, while D and trimming were determined from the DNA. The sample table lists about 190,000 clones, approximately 87% of them with a count of one. 0.88% of the sample lies in the top ten.

V is cut by 1 base and J by 3 bases, and the space between the germline ends is 13 bases. Measured from the cysteine to the phenylalanine, the CDR3 is 15 residues long. Only the CDR3 region is kept as DNA, spanning 45 bases read in frame from base 1. The germline V gene supplies CDR1 SNHLY and CDR2 FYNNEI. The V gene is TRBV2 and the J gene is TRBJ2-7, with TRBD2 as a weak D call on 5 bases. This sequence was found in a woman between 18 and 30 years old who had recovered from COVID-19. Source material: peripheral blood. The CDR3: CASSEEAGGYYEQYF. Here is the DNA: TGTGCCAGCAGTGAAGAGGCTGGAGGTTACTACGAGCAGTACTTC. Where the CDR3 stops, the reference TRBV2 and TRBJ2-7 genes take over; the full variable domain is EPEVTQTPSHQVTQMGQEVILRCVPISNHLYFYWYRQILGQKVEFLVSFYNNEISEKSEIFDDQFSVERPDGSNFTLKIRSTKLEDSAMYFCASSEEAGGYYEQYFGPGTRLTVT.